The 13 T cell receptor beta chains presented below share a single source sample, sequenced in a study of cytomegalovirus exposure and HLA in healthy donors. The PCR ran on 60 Vbeta and 13 Jbeta primers. Here immunoSEQ multiplex PCR was the method, and the copy in TCRdb shows in-frame clones only, minus some. The table records approximately 190,000 clones, roughly 80% of them present only once. What was sequenced was PBMCs. These receptors were collected from a woman aged 25 to 39 in good health and CMV-seropositive.

The rearrangement uses TRBV5-1 and TRBJ2-1; 9 nucleotides align to TRBD2. The V gene's germline CDR1 is SGHRS and CDR2 YFSETQ. The J segment lost 5 bases and the V segment lost 0 bases, leaving 9 bases of the junction unmatched. There are 17 residues in the CDR3. In DNA form, the CDR3 reads TGCGCCAGCAGCTTGGCTGGTAGCGGGAGTGGAGACAATGAGCAGTTCTTC. Encoded protein: CASSLAGSGSGDNEQFF.

This clone was detected only a few times. This chain joins TRBV5-1 and TRBJ1-1; 9 bases map to TRBD1. After removal of 4 bases from V and 3 bases from J, the junction contained 10 bases not matched to a gene. CDR3 length: 16 amino acids. The germline gives CDR1 SGHRS, CDR2 YFSETQ. CDR3 region: CASSQDRGMGDTEAFF. DNA of the CDR3: TGCGCCAGCAGCCAAGACAGGGGGATGGGGGACACTGAAGCTTTCTTT.

The chain carries TRBV7-3 and TRBJ2-2; 10 bases agree with TRBD1. The V gene end was trimmed by 5 bases and the J gene end by 3 bases; junction bases not matched to a gene: 6. Germline V CDR1 and CDR2: SGHTA, FQGTGA. The CDR3 has 16 residues. CDR3 in DNA: TGTGCCAGCAGCCCCCAGGACAGGGGGTACACCGGGGAGCTGTTTTTT. Translation gives CASSPQDRGYTGELFF.

The V call is TRBV30, the J call TRBJ1-5; weak D call: TRBD1 (5 bases). The CDR3 sequence is 15 residues long. V shed 0 bases and J shed 3 bases, with 12 bases lying between them. Germline V CDR1 and CDR2: GTSNPN, SVGIG (reference sequence). Here the CDR3 reads CAWSVRGRDNQPQHF. For the CDR3, the DNA is TGTGCCTGGAGTGTACGAGGCAGGGACAATCAGCCCCAGCATTTT.

The rearrangement links TRBV6-5 to TRBJ1-2, with 8 bases that match TRBD1. V shed 6 bases and J 2 bases; nucleotides not matched to a gene: 8. The CDR3 runs to 15 residues. Per germline, CDR1 MNHEY and CDR2 SVGAGI. The CDR3 DNA reads TGTGCCAGCAGCCCCAACAGGGGGAGCAACTATGGCTACACCTTC. Its protein is CASSPNRGSNYGYTF.

This chain connects TRBV30 to TRBJ2-7; TRBD1 matches at 9 bases. Per germline, CDR1 GTSNPN and CDR2 SVGIG (reference sequence). This CDR3 region has 13 residues. With 5 bases clipped from V and 7 bases from J, the junction kept 9 bases outside the gene matches. This CDR3 reads CAWGRDRDTEQYF. CDR3 DNA sequence: TGTGCCTGGGGTAGGGACAGGGACACTGAGCAGTACTTC.

This clone was found once. The V gene is TRBV5-1, the J gene TRBJ2-5; 7 bases map to TRBD2. The germline V gene has CDR1 SGHRS and CDR2 YFSETQ. The CDR3 loop spans 16 amino acids. The V and J ends lost 0 bases and 2 bases, in that order; junction bases with no gene match: 7. The CDR3 protein is CASSLVGGGTQETQYF. The CDR3 bases are TGCGCCAGCAGCTTGGTTGGCGGGGGAACACAAGAGACCCAGTACTTC.

The gene calls are TRBV5-1 and TRBJ2-3; D possibly corresponds to TRBD1 (6 bases). Germline-derived CDR1 and CDR2 are SGHRS and YFSETQ. V was trimmed by 0 bases and J by 1 base, leaving 15 bases between them. This CDR3 is 17 amino acids long. Written as DNA, the CDR3 is TGCGCCAGCAGCTTGGATGGACAGCCCCTTCGCACAGATACGCAGTATTTT. Encoded protein: CASSLDGQPLRTDTQYF. Full variable domain (missing parts from reference TRBV5-1 and TRBJ2-3): KAGVTQTPRYLIKTRGQQVTLSCSPISGHRSVSWYQQTPGQGLQFLFEYFSETQRNKGNFPGRFSGRQFSNSRSEMNVSTLELGDSALYLCASSLDGQPLRTDTQYFGPGTRLTVL.

The chain has TRBV7-2 and TRBJ1-6, with 10 positions matching TRBD1. The V segment lost 1 base and the J segment 6 bases; nucleotides outside the gene matches: 3. The CDR3 has 16 amino acids. Germline-derived CDR1 and CDR2 are SGHTA and FQGNSA. The CDR3 loop reads CASSLETGGGNSPLHF. The CDR3 nucleotides read TGTGCCAGCAGCTTAGAGACAGGGGGCGGTAATTCACCCCTCCACTTT.

This rearrangement joins TRBV6-6 to TRBJ1-6, with D possibly TRBD1 on 5 matching bases. Germline loops: CDR1 MNHNY, CDR2 SVGAGI (reference sequence). The V and J ends lost 2 bases and 8 bases respectively, with 13 bases between them. This CDR3 region has 15 residues. The CDR3 nucleotides read TGTGCCAGCAGTTACCCTGGCAGGGTGGATTCACCCCTCCACTTT. This codes for CASSYPGRVDSPLHF.

V usage is TRBV5-6 and J usage is TRBJ2-4; D may be TRBD2 (5 bases). Trimming took off 5 bases at V and 8 bases at J, with 14 bases between the two ends. This CDR3 is 13 amino acids long. Germline V lookup: CDR1 SGHDT, CDR2 YYEEEE. As DNA, the CDR3 is TGTGCCAGCAGAACGGGCCTCGGGGACATTCAGTACTTC. This codes for CASRTGLGDIQYF.

This clone was picked up a small number of times. The chain recombines TRBV27 with TRBJ2-7; D not certain. CDR3 length: 14 amino acids. In germline, CDR1 is MNHEY, CDR2 SMNVEV (reference sequence). The V gene lost 2 bases and the J gene lost 2 bases, with 10 bases spanning the gap. The CDR3 DNA reads as TGTGCCAGCAGTTTAAATGGGCAGACCTACGAGCAGTACTTC. Protein sequence: CASSLNGQTYEQYF.

Here the CDR3 reads CASRAGVLGTDTQYF. CDR3 coding DNA: TGTGCCAGCAGGGCAGGGGTATTAGGCACAGATACGCAGTATTTT. The chain combines TRBV28 with TRBJ2-3; weak D call: TRBD1 (6 bases). Germline V gene data show CDR1 as MDHEN and CDR2 as SYDVKM. The CDR3 covers 15 residues. V lost 6 bases and J 1 base, leaving 14 bases between the germline ends.